The 10 T cell receptor beta chains listed next were all sequenced from one sample in a study of T-cell memory formation after mild COVID-19. Each CDR3 protein gets one entry after TCRdb re-called the 5' RACE reads with MiXCR. The sample holds approximately 580,000 distinct CDR3 sequences; around 20% are singletons and the top ten take roughly an eighth. The source material was PBMCs or a T cell subset sorted from them (not recorded which). The origin of the receptors is an adult woman who had mild COVID-19 (a few samples of this study predate the infection). Cell type and time point are not known.

Ten or more counts support this clonotype. As DNA, the CDR3 is TGTGCCTGGAGTGGCCCCACGTTATTGGCCTACAATGAGCAGTTCTTC. Translated, it gives CAWSGPTLLAYNEQFF. The rearrangement joins TRBV30 to TRBJ2-1; D not certain. V lost 1 base and J 2 bases, leaving 15 bases between the germline ends. This CDR3 is built from 16 residues. The germline CDR1 and CDR2 sequences are GTSNPN and SVGIG (reference sequence).

The rearrangement links TRBV7-6 to TRBJ2-3, with TRBD2 matching 11 bases. Trimming took 7 bases from V and 6 from J; bases not matched to a gene: 9. CDR3 length equals 15 residues. CDR1 is SGHVS and CDR2 is FNYEAQ in the germline V gene. CDR3 nucleotide sequence: TGTGCCAGCACCGATGGGGCTAGCGGGAGGGATACGCAGTATTTT. It is translated as CASTDGASGRDTQYF. The entire variable domain, with the rest obtained from reference TRBV7-6 and TRBJ2-3, is as follows: GAGVSQSPRYKVTKRGQDVALRCDPISGHVSLYWYRQALGQGPEFLTYFNYEAQQDKSGLPNDRFSAERPEGSISTLTIQRTEQRDSAMYRCASTDGASGRDTQYFGPGTRLTVL.

The table lists this clonotype with a few counts. The CDR3 region has the DNA TGTGCCAGCAAAAACCGAAGAAACTCCTACGAGCAGTACTTC. The encoded protein is CASKNRRNSYEQYF. V gene TRBV12-3 or TRBV12-4 combines with J gene TRBJ2-7, with D hard to call. This CDR3 is built from 14 residues. V was shortened by 7 bases and J by 0 bases, with 13 bases between the two germline ends.

This clonotype came up a few times. V gene TRBV6-5 combines with J gene TRBJ1-1, with D possibly being TRBD1 (5 bases). V lost 7 bases, J lost 1 base, and 16 bases lay in between. This CDR3 has 15 amino acids. Germline CDR1 reads MNHEY; CDR2 reads SVGAGI. CDR3 residues: CASNWGGGTNTEAFF. Here the CDR3 DNA reads TGTGCCAGCAACTGGGGTGGAGGGACGAACACTGAAGCTTTCTTT.

In regard to this clonotype: One base away lies a much larger clone, so this may be a sequencing read error. This sequence joins TRBV3-1 and TRBJ2-7, with TRBD1 matching over 7 bases. Germline values: CDR1 LGHDT, CDR2 YNNKEL (reference sequence). The CDR3 runs 14 residues. V shed 4 bases and J 2 bases; nucleotides not matched to a gene: 5. CDR3 sequence: CASSPLTGTYEQYF. CDR3 nucleotides: TGTGCCAGCAGCCCCCTGACAGGGACCTACGAGCAGTACTTC.

This clonotype was detected only a few times. This chain uses TRBV12-3 or TRBV12-4 with TRBJ2-5, with no clear D. The V end lost 8 bases, the J end lost 4 bases, and 5 bases lay between the germline ends. The CDR3 runs to 10 residues. CDR3 bases: TGTGCCAGCGGGGTAGAGACCCAGTACTTC. It specifies CASGVETQYF.

The gene calls are TRBV3-1 and TRBJ1-3; D gene uncertain. V gave up 4 bases and J gave up 8 bases, with 9 bases separating them. This CDR3 contains 12 residues. Per the germline V gene, CDR1 is LGHDT and CDR2 is YNNKEL (reference sequence). Here the CDR3 reads CASSLHMDTIYF. DNA of the CDR3: TGTGCCAGCAGCCTCCATATGGACACCATATATTTT.

This clonotype has more than one count but fewer than ten. The chain recombines TRBV6-6 with TRBJ1-6; D is possibly TRBD1 (5 bases). V was clipped by 2 bases and J by 9 bases, with 8 bases between them. Germline V gene lookup returns CDR1 MNHNY and CDR2 SVGAGI (reference sequence). This CDR3 is 13 amino acids long. CDR3 bases: TGTGCCAGCAGTTACGCAGGGCGTTCACCCCTCCACTTT. This translates into CASSYAGRSPLHF.

This chain connects TRBV6-2 or TRBV6-3 to TRBJ2-3; D uncertain. CDR1 MNHEY and CDR2 SVGEGT come from the germline V gene. The CDR3 is made up of 11 amino acids. V was clipped by 5 bases and J by 6 bases, with 6 bases between them. The CDR3 DNA sequence: TGTGCCAGCAGTACTTATGATACGCAGTATTTT. Its translation: CASSTYDTQYF.

This clonotype was counted only a few times. The CDR3 coding sequence is TGTGCCAGCAGCATATTGGGTTCCTACGAGCAGTACTTC. Its translation: CASSILGSYEQYF. J is TRBJ2-7 and V is TRBV7-8; the D is unclear. This CDR3 is built from 13 residues. Germline CDR1 SGHVS, CDR2 FQNEAQ. The V end was cut by 5 bases, the J end by 1 base, with 9 bases between.